This T cell receptor beta chain was sequenced in a study of response to subunit inactivated influenza vaccine (dated by TCRdb to 2016 to 2018). Broadly, across the study: Deep quantitative profiling of the T cell receptor repertoire was used in the study to follow responses to a trivalent subunit inactivated influenza vaccine.

The CDR3 spans 16 residues, from the cysteine through the phenylalanine. The entry retains the CDR3 DNA only, 48 bases that are in frame from base 1. From a lookup of the germline V gene, CDR1 and CDR2 are SGDLS and YYNGEE. V loses 0 bases, J loses 8 bases, and the germline ends lie 17 bases apart. Points the paper makes about the study in general: The authors proposed that each seasonal influenza vaccination may bring in only a limited number of new T cells.

With regard to this clonotype: Its cognate antigen has yet to be identified. No much larger clone exists at a distance of one base, and base qualities are not known.

The library relied on RT-PCR. Sequenced on an Illumina HiSeq 2500. The public reads were quality trimmed at Q25 with fastp and then assembled into clones with MiXCR by TCRdb, keeping productive beta chains. Each CDR3 protein gets just one entry, which takes the most common genes and DNA from the rows behind it. The sample table contains 300,000 to 350,000 distinct CDR3 sequences; only one count was recorded for roughly 22% of them. Clones ranked in the top ten supply over 9% of the sample. The sequencing here drew on PBMCs from blood, taken 21 months after vaccination. In this chain, TRBV9 is recombined with TRBJ2-2; the D segment is perhaps TRBD1 or TRBD2, each sharing 5 matched bases. The clonotype originates from a man between 45 and 75 years old who received an inactivated influenza vaccine. Donor details come from another sample of the same person, matched by shared clones. CDR3 sequence: CASSVGLGVGTGELFF. At the DNA level, the sequence is TGTGCCAGCAGCGTAGGTCTGGGGGTAGGAACTGGGGAGCTGTTTTTT.